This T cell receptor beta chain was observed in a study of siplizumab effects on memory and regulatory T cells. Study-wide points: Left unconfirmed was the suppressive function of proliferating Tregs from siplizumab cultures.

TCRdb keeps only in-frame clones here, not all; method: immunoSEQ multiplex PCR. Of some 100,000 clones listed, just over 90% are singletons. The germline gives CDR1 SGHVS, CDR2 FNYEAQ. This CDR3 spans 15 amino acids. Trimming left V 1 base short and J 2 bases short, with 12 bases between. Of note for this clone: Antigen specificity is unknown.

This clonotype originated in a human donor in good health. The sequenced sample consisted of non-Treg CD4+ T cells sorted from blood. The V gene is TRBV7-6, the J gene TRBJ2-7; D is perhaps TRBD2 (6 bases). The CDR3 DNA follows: TGTGCCAGCAGCTTAGTCGGCGGGGCAACCTACGAGCAGTACTTC. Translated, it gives CASSLVGGATYEQYF.